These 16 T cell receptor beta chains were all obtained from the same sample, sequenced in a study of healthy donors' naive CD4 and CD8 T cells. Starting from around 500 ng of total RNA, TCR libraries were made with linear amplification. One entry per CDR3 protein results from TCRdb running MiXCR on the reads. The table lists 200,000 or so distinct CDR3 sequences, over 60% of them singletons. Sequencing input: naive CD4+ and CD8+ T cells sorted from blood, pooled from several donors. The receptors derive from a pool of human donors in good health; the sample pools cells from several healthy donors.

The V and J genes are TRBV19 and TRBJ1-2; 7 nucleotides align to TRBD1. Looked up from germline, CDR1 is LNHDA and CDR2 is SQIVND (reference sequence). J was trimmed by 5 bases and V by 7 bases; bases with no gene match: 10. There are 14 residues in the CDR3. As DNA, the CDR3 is TGTGCCAGTACCCTATACAGGGGTATATATGGCTACACCTTC. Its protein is CASTLYRGIYGYTF.

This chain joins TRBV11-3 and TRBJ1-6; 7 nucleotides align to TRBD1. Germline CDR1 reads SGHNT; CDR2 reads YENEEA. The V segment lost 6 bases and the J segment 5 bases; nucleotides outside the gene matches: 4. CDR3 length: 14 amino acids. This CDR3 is CASRPGTDNSPLHF. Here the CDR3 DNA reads TGTGCCAGCAGACCCGGGACAGATAATTCACCCCTCCACTTT.

The CDR3 is CASSPLIGRGPYEQYF. CDR3 nucleotide sequence: TGTGCCAGCAGCCCCCTAATAGGCCGCGGGCCCTACGAGCAGTACTTC. The chain combines TRBV6-5 with TRBJ2-7, with D tentatively TRBD2 (5 bases). This CDR3 region has 16 residues. The V end lost 6 bases, the J end lost 2 bases, and 20 bases lay between the germline ends. CDR1 MNHEY and CDR2 SVGAGI come from the germline V gene.

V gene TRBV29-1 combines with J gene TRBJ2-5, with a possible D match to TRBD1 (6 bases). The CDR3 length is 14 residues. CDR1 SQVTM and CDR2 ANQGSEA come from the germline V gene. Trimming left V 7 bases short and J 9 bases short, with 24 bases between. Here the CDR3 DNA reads TGCAGCGCCATCCTCGGGCTTCCCGCAGGGGCCCAGTACTTC. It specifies CSAILGLPAGAQYF.

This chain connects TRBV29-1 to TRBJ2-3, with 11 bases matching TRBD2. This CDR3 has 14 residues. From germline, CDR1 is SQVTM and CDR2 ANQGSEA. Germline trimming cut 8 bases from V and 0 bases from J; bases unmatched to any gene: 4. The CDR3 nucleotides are TGCAGCACCCTAGCGGGAGGAAGCACAGATACGCAGTATTTT. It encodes CSTLAGGSTDTQYF.

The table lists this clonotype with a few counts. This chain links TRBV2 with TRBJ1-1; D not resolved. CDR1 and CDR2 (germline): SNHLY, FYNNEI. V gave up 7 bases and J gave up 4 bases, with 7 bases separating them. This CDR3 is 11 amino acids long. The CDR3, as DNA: TGTGCCAGCAATGCACCCACTGAAGCTTTCTTT. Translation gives CASNAPTEAFF. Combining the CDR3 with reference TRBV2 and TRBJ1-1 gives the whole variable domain EPEVTQTPSHQVTQMGQEVILRCVPISNHLYFYWYRQILGQKVEFLVSFYNNEISEKSEIFDDQFSVERPDGSNFTLKIRSTKLEDSAMYFCASNAPTEAFFGQGTRLTVV.

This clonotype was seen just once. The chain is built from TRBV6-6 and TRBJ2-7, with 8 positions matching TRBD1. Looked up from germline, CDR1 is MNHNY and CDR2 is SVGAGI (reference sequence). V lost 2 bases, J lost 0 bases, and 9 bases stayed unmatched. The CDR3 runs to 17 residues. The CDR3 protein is CASSYVGQVLRSYEQYF. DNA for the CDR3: TGTGCCAGCAGTTACGTGGGACAGGTCTTACGCTCCTACGAGCAGTACTTC.

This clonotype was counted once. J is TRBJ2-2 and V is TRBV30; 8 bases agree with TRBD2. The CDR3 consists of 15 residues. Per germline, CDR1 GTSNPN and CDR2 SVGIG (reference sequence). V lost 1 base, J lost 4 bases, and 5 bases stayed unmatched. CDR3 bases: TGTGCCTGGAGTGAAGAGAGCGGGGGCACCGGGGAGCTGTTTTTT. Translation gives CAWSEESGGTGELFF.

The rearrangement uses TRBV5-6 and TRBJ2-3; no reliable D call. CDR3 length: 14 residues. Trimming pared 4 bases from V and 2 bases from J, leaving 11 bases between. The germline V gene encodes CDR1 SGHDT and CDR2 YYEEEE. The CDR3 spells CASSPQWATDTQYF. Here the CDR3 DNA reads TGTGCCAGCAGCCCTCAGTGGGCCACAGATACGCAGTATTTT.

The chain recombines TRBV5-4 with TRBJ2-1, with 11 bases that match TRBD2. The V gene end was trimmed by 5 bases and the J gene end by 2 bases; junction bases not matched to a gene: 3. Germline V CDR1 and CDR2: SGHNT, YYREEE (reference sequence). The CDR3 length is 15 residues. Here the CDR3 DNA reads TGTGCCAGCAGGCCGACTAGCGGGGCCTACAATGAGCAGTTCTTC. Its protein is CASRPTSGAYNEQFF.

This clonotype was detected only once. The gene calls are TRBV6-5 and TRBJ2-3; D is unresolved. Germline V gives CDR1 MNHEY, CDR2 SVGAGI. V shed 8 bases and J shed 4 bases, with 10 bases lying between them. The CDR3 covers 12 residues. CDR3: CASGSPADTQYF. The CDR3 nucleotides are TGTGCCAGCGGAAGCCCGGCAGATACGCAGTATTTT.

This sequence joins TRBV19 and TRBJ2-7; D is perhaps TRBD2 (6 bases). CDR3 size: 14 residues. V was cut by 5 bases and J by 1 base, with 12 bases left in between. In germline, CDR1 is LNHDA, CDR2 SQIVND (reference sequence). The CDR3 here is CASSAGSPSYEQYF. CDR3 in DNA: TGTGCCAGTAGTGCGGGGTCGCCGTCCTACGAGCAGTACTTC.

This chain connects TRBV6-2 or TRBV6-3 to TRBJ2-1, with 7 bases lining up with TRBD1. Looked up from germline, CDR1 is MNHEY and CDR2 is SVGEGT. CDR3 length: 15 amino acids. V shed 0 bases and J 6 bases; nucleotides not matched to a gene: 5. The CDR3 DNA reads TGTGCCAGCAGTTACTCAACAGGGGTTCGCAATGAGCAGTTCTTC. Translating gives CASSYSTGVRNEQFF.

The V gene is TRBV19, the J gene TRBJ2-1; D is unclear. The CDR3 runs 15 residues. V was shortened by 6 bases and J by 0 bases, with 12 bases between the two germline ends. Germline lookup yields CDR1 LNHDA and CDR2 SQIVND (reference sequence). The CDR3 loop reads CASSQALSSYNEQFF. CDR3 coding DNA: TGTGCCAGTAGCCAAGCGCTAAGCTCCTACAATGAGCAGTTCTTC.

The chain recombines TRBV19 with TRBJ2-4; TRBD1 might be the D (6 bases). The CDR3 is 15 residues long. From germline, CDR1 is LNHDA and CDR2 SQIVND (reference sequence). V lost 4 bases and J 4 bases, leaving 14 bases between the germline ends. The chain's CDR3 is CASSRAGVAKNIQYF. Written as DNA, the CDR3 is TGTGCCAGTAGTAGAGCAGGGGTAGCTAAAAACATTCAGTACTTC.

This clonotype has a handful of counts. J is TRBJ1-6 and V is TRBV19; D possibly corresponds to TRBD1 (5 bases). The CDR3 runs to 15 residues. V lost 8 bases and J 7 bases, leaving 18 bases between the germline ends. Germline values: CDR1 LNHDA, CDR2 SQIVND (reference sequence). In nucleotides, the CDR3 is TGTGCCAGTGATTATAATGGGGGGAAGAATTCACCCCTCCACTTT. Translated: CASDYNGGKNSPLHF.